A single sample is the source of the 2 T cell receptor beta chains below, sequenced in a study of T cell repertoires in cytomegalovirus infection. For these receptors, no antigen is known. In TCRdb, the reads were re-called with MiXCR into one record per CDR3 protein. This sample has tens of thousands of distinct CDR3 sequences, with 20% to 25% found just once. The source material was CD8+ T cells from cultured PBMCs, sampled from culture after CMV antigen stimulation. The origin of the receptors is a human donor in good health (CMV status not recorded). Some clones in this sample may be carry-over from other donors' samples.

This clonotype showed up just a few times. This sequence joins TRBV5-6 and TRBJ1-1, with D unclear. Germline V lookup: CDR1 SGHDT, CDR2 YYEEEE. Trimming stripped 4 bases from V and 0 bases from J, with 4 bases between. The length of the CDR3 is 12 residues. CDR3 protein: CASSEMNTEAFF. For the CDR3, the DNA is TGTGCCAGCAGCGAGATGAACACTGAAGCTTTCTTT.

This chain uses TRBV27 with TRBJ1-1; D is unresolved. The V and J ends lost 8 bases and 6 bases respectively, with 19 bases between them. Germline V gene sequence: CDR1 MNHEY, CDR2 SMNVEV (reference sequence). This CDR3 region has 14 residues. The CDR3 DNA reads TGTGCCAGCCGCCTCGGCAACCTGGTCGCTGAAGCTTTCTTT. It is translated as CASRLGNLVAEAFF.